This passage covers 15 T cell receptor beta chains from one sample sequenced in a study of T cell responses to AZD1222 COVID-19 vaccine. Profiling relied on immunoSEQ multiplex PCR, and the TCRdb table lists in-frame clones only, not all of them. The sample lists 180,000 or so clones; around 95% were seen once. Sequencing was performed on peripheral blood, taken on day 0 of AZD1222 vaccination. Every receptor here comes from an adult in good health.

This rearrangement joins TRBV7-9 to TRBJ2-5; 7 nucleotides agree with TRBD2. Germline values: CDR1 SEHNR, CDR2 FQNEAQ (reference sequence). This CDR3 spans 15 amino acids. The junction had 8 bases not matched to a gene; V was cut back by 2 bases and J by 5 bases. CDR3 amino acids: CASSLRRGRAETQYF. CDR3 nucleotide sequence: TGTGCCAGCAGCTTAAGGCGGGGGAGGGCGGAGACCCAGTACTTC.

The rearrangement uses TRBV2 and TRBJ1-6; tentatively, D is TRBD1 (6 bases). V was shortened by 6 bases and J by 8 bases, with 14 bases between the two germline ends. The CDR3 loop spans 14 amino acids. Per the germline V gene, CDR1 is SNHLY and CDR2 is FYNNEI. CDR3 loop: CASRLTGNDSPLHF. The CDR3 DNA reads TGTGCCAGCAGACTTACAGGGAATGATTCACCCCTCCACTTT.

This chain links TRBV4-1 with TRBJ1-3, with D possibly matching TRBD1 (5 bases). With 0 bases removed from V and 9 bases from J, the gap between germline ends came to 12 bases. CDR1 is MGHRA and CDR2 is YSYEKL in the germline V gene. The length of the CDR3 is 14 residues. The CDR3 sequence is CASSQDQGGGTIYF. CDR3 bases: TGCGCCAGCAGCCAAGATCAGGGAGGAGGCACCATATATTTT.

This sequence joins TRBV6-5 and TRBJ1-4; D is ambiguous. Germline CDR1 MNHEY, CDR2 SVGAGI. The CDR3 is 12 residues long. V gave up 6 bases and J gave up 8 bases, with 10 bases separating them. The DNA of the CDR3 is TGTGCCAGCAGCCACCCAGGAGAAAAACTGTTTTTT. This encodes CASSHPGEKLFF.

The J gene is TRBJ2-1, the V gene TRBV7-9; D not certain. Germline V gene data show CDR1 as SEHNR and CDR2 as FQNEAQ (reference sequence). Trimming stripped 3 bases from V and 0 bases from J, with 6 bases between. The CDR3 totals 14 residues. The CDR3: CASSLESSYNEQFF. DNA of the CDR3: TGTGCCAGCAGCTTGGAGAGCTCCTACAATGAGCAGTTCTTC. The full variable domain, its missing parts supplied by reference TRBV7-9 and TRBJ2-1, is DTGVSQNPRHKITKRGQNVTFRCDPISEHNRLYWYRQTLGQGPEFLTYFQNEAQLEKSRLLSDRFSAERPKGSFSTLEIQRTEQGDSAMYLCASSLESSYNEQFFGPGTRLTVL.

This chain joins TRBV6-5 and TRBJ1-1; no firm D call. Germline assignment: CDR1 MNHEY and CDR2 SVGAGI. This CDR3 is 14 amino acids long. Trimming took off 6 bases at V and 0 bases at J, with 11 bases between the two ends. In DNA, the CDR3 is TGTGCCAGCAGAGGGTTTAGGGTGAACACTGAAGCTTTCTTT. Translating it yields CASRGFRVNTEAFF.

This chain joins TRBV18 and TRBJ1-1, with D possibly being TRBD1 (6 bases). CDR1 and CDR2 from the germline V gene are KGHSH and LQKENI. CDR3 size: 13 residues. V dropped 3 bases and J dropped 8 bases, with 13 bases sitting between them. CDR3 nucleotides: TGTGCCAGCTCACCCTCTGGGGGGGGCGAAGCTTTCTTT. As protein: CASSPSGGGEAFF.

This chain links TRBV5-1 with TRBJ1-2; tentative D call: TRBD1 (5 bases). CDR1 and CDR2 (germline): SGHRS, YFSETQ. Trimming cost V 0 bases and J 3 bases, with 9 bases left between them. The CDR3 runs 14 residues. The CDR3, as DNA: TGCGCCAGCAGCTTGGGGGGCTCCTACTATGGCTACACCTTC. Protein: CASSLGGSYYGYTF.

The chain uses TRBV27 and TRBJ1-1; 7 bases map to TRBD1. CDR1 and CDR2 (germline): MNHEY, SMNVEV (reference sequence). The CDR3 covers 15 residues. V lost 3 bases to trimming and J lost 0 bases; unmatched junction nucleotides: 4. CDR3 region: CASSFGDSMNTEAFF. The DNA for the CDR3 is TGTGCCAGCAGTTTTGGGGACAGCATGAACACTGAAGCTTTCTTT.

This sequence joins TRBV24-1 and TRBJ2-5; D may be TRBD1 (6 bases). CDR3 length: 16 amino acids. V was cut by 4 bases and J by 3 bases, with 17 bases left in between. Germline CDR1 KGHDR, CDR2 SFDVKD. CDR3: CATSEYPVTGKETQYF. CDR3 in DNA: TGTGCCACCAGTGAGTACCCTGTTACAGGGAAAGAGACCCAGTACTTC.

The count of this clone is one. Distinct nucleotide sequences in the sample also encode this CDR3. This rearrangement joins TRBV19 to TRBJ2-1, with 10 bases fitting TRBD2. The CDR3 is 15 residues long. The V segment lost 8 bases and the J segment 0 bases; nucleotides outside the gene matches: 4. The germline V gene has CDR1 LNHDA and CDR2 SQIVND (reference sequence). In DNA form, the CDR3 reads TGTGCCAGTCGGACTAGCGGTAGCTCCTACAATGAGCAGTTCTTC. Encoded protein: CASRTSGSSYNEQFF. The full variable domain, its missing parts supplied by reference TRBV19 and TRBJ2-1, is DGGITQSPKYLFRKEGQNVTLSCEQNLNHDAMYWYRQDPGQGLRLIYYSQIVNDFQKGDIAEGYSVSREKKESFPLTVTSAQKNPTAFYLCASRTSGSSYNEQFFGPGTRLTVL.

This clone has just one count. The J gene is TRBJ2-1, the V gene TRBV5-1, with D possibly matching TRBD2 (6 bases). Trimming shortened V by 3 bases and J by 0 bases, and 13 bases separated the two germline ends. There are 16 residues in the CDR3. Looked up from germline, CDR1 is SGHRS and CDR2 is YFSETQ. DNA for the CDR3: TGCGCCAGCAGCTCGGAGGGATTGAGCTCCTACAATGAGCAGTTCTTC. This translates into CASSSEGLSSYNEQFF.

This sequence joins TRBV6-5 and TRBJ1-3; D is unresolved. V was pared by 5 bases and J by 5 bases, with 10 bases between. This CDR3 region has 13 residues. Germline assignment: CDR1 MNHEY and CDR2 SVGAGI. The CDR3 DNA sequence: TGTGCCAGCAGTCCAGATGGTCGAAACACCATATATTTT. Amino acids: CASSPDGRNTIYF.

The gene calls are TRBV24-1 and TRBJ2-5; D unclear. The CDR3 is 13 residues long. Germline-derived CDR1 and CDR2 are KGHDR and SFDVKD. Trimming removed 6 bases at V and 5 bases at J, with 12 bases between. CDR3 region: CATSSRGRETQYF. The CDR3, as DNA: TGTGCCACCAGTAGTCGAGGAAGGGAGACCCAGTACTTC.

With regard to this clone: Other nucleotide sequences in the sample specify the same CDR3. The chain combines TRBV7-9 with TRBJ1-1; D not resolved. The CDR3 length is 12 residues. Trimming removed 5 bases at V and 2 bases at J, with 6 bases between. Germline V gives CDR1 SEHNR, CDR2 FQNEAQ (reference sequence). This CDR3 is CASSPSNTEAFF. The CDR3 DNA follows: TGTGCCAGCAGCCCAAGTAACACTGAAGCTTTCTTT.